The source of this T cell receptor beta chain is a study of T cell responses to AZD1222 COVID-19 vaccine. Using immunoSEQ multiplex PCR, the repertoire was profiled, and TCRdb retains in-frame clones only, with some absent. The sample holds some 120,000 clones, 80% to 90% seen once. Trimming removed 6 bases at V and 7 bases at J, with 18 bases between. Germline-derived CDR1 and CDR2 are MRHNA and SNTAGT. The CDR3 is made up of 14 amino acids. Sequenced here: peripheral blood, sampled on day 0 of AZD1222 vaccination. The chain combines TRBV6-4 with TRBJ1-2; D might be TRBD1 (6 bases). This sequence originates from an adult in good health. CDR3 sequence (DNA): TGTGCCAGCAGCGCTAGTCCGGGGGCTGGTGGCTACACCTTC. This gives the protein CASSASPGAGGYTF.